A single sample is the source of the 30 T cell receptor beta chains below, sequenced in a study of blood T cell repertoires in COVID-19. Assay: immunoSEQ multiplex PCR; the TCRdb copy retains only in-frame clones and omits some. The sample has approximately 190,000 clones, roughly 84% seen once; the top ten hold roughly 3.2%. Sequenced material: PBMCs or T cells enriched from blood (not recorded which). The origin of the receptors is a woman between 25 and 40 years old who had been exposed to COVID-19.

This clone was seen a single time. The rearrangement joins TRBV29-1 to TRBJ2-7, with TRBD1 as a possible D gene (6 bases). The CDR3 runs 12 residues. Germline lookup yields CDR1 SQVTM and CDR2 ANQGSEA. With 3 bases removed from V and 5 bases from J, the gap between germline ends came to 11 bases. The CDR3 here is CSVDGDNHEQYF. DNA for the CDR3: TGCAGCGTTGATGGGGACAACCACGAGCAGTACTTC.

This clone was found once. The chain employs TRBV29-1 and TRBJ2-5; D perhaps matches TRBD2 (6 bases). V was cut by 4 bases and J by 3 bases, with 6 bases left in between. Germline V gene data show CDR1 as SQVTM and CDR2 as ANQGSEA. This CDR3 comprises 11 residues. CDR3 bases: TGCAGCGTTGTAGCGGAAGAGACCCAGTACTTC. Its protein is CSVVAEETQYF.

This clone occurred once. The chain recombines TRBV25-1 with TRBJ2-5; TRBD1 agrees at 7 bases. Germline V gene sequence: CDR1 MGHDK, CDR2 SYGVNS. Germline trimming cut 6 bases from V and 0 bases from J; bases unmatched to any gene: 1. The CDR3 consists of 13 residues. The CDR3 DNA reads as TGTGCCAGCAGGAGGGGGCACCAAGAGACCCAGTACTTC. Translation: CASRRGHQETQYF.

The J gene is TRBJ2-7, the V gene TRBV4-3, with D tentatively TRBD1 (5 bases). Germline CDR1 and CDR2: LGHNA and YSLEER. The CDR3 totals 14 residues. The V and J ends lost 0 bases and 3 bases respectively, with 9 bases between them. In DNA form, the CDR3 reads TGCGCCAGCAGCCAAGATACAAGGGGCTACGAGCAGTACTTC. It translates to CASSQDTRGYEQYF.

The gene calls are TRBV28 and TRBJ1-5; perhaps TRBD1 as D (6 bases). Germline V gene lookup returns CDR1 MDHEN and CDR2 SYDVKM. The CDR3 is 12 amino acids. Deletions cut 8 bases from V and 6 bases from J, with 11 bases between. CDR3 sequence reads: CASGGAGQPQHF. CDR3 nucleotide sequence: TGTGCCAGCGGGGGGGCGGGTCAGCCCCAGCATTTT.

The chain carries TRBV5-1 and TRBJ2-5; TRBD2 is a possible D gene (5 bases). The CDR3 sequence is 12 residues long. Germline V gene sequence: CDR1 SGHRS, CDR2 YFSETQ. V was shortened by 1 base and J by 5 bases, with 6 bases between the two germline ends. CDR3 protein: CASSLPGETQYF. The DNA for the CDR3 is TGCGCCAGCAGCTTGCCGGGGGAGACCCAGTACTTC.

The CDR3 bases are TGTGCCAGTAGCCTGCAGGCGACAAACTATGGCTACACCTTC. Amino acids: CASSLQATNYGYTF. The V gene is TRBV19, the J gene TRBJ1-2; D unclear. V shed 6 bases and J shed 2 bases, with 13 bases lying between them. Germline assignment: CDR1 LNHDA and CDR2 SQIVND (reference sequence). The CDR3 loop spans 14 amino acids.

V gene TRBV5-1 combines with J gene TRBJ1-1; D gene unclear. Trimming took off 3 bases at V and 0 bases at J, with 9 bases between the two ends. CDR3 length: 14 residues. CDR1 is SGHRS, CDR2 YFSETQ, per germline. Here the CDR3 DNA reads TGCGCCAGCAGCTCGCGTCCTATGAACACTGAAGCTTTCTTT. Residues: CASSSRPMNTEAFF.

V gene TRBV11-2 combines with J gene TRBJ2-1, with 12 bases fitting TRBD2. The germline V gene encodes CDR1 SGHAT and CDR2 FQNNGV. Germline trimming cut 5 bases from V and 4 bases from J; bases unmatched to any gene: 3. The CDR3 runs 15 residues. The CDR3 loop is CASSPLAGGYNEQFF. In DNA form, the CDR3 reads TGTGCCAGCAGCCCGCTAGCGGGGGGGTACAATGAGCAGTTCTTC.

The chain couples TRBV7-9 to TRBJ1-1; D is ambiguous. Germline CDR1 SEHNR, CDR2 FQNEAQ (reference sequence). This CDR3 spans 13 amino acids. With 6 bases removed from V and 1 base from J, the gap between germline ends came to 9 bases. The CDR3 sequence is CASRQNENTEAFF. CDR3 in DNA: TGTGCCAGCAGACAGAACGAGAACACTGAAGCTTTCTTT.

The count of this clone is one. This chain uses TRBV9 with TRBJ1-2, with D uncertain. CDR3 length equals 13 residues. Germline V gene lookup returns CDR1 SGDLS and CDR2 YYNGEE. With 0 bases removed from V and 3 bases from J, the gap between germline ends came to 6 bases. The CDR3 nucleotides are TGTGCCAGCAGCGTAGGGGAGGACTATGGCTACACCTTC. Amino acid sequence: CASSVGEDYGYTF. Filled out from reference TRBV9 and TRBJ1-2, the complete variable domain reads DSGVTQTPKHLITATGQRVTLRCSPRSGDLSVYWYQQSLDQGLQFLIQYYNGEERAKGNILERFSAQQFPDLHSELNLSSLELGDSALYFCASSVGEDYGYTFGSGTRLTVV.

This clone has a handful of counts. The genes are TRBV10-3 and TRBJ2-1; a weak D match, TRBD1 (5 bases). CDR1 and CDR2 from the germline V gene are ENHRY and SYGVKD. The germline V and J ends were trimmed by 0 bases and 7 bases, with 19 bases remaining between them. CDR3 length: 17 residues. The DNA of the CDR3 is TGTGCCATCAGTGAGTCGACGGCCAGGGAAGGTCGGAATGAGCAGTTCTTC. Its protein is CAISESTAREGRNEQFF.

The chain employs TRBV30 and TRBJ1-2; D call uncertain. CDR1 is GTSNPN and CDR2 is SVGIG in the germline V gene (reference sequence). V shed 2 bases and J shed 5 bases, with 9 bases lying between them. This CDR3 is 12 amino acids long. CDR3 sequence: CAWSLDMYGYTF. Here the CDR3 DNA reads TGTGCCTGGAGTCTCGACATGTATGGCTACACCTTC.

The chain recombines TRBV6-5 with TRBJ1-2, with no clear D. The germline gives CDR1 MNHEY, CDR2 SVGAGI. Trimming took 5 bases from V and 2 from J, leaving 12 bases between them. The CDR3 has 14 residues. CDR3 nucleotide sequence: TGTGCCAGCAGTCATCTTACAGAGAACTATGGCTACACCTTC. Protein product: CASSHLTENYGYTF.

The chain employs TRBV4-3 and TRBJ1-2; D remains unclear. V was cut by 0 bases and J by 6 bases, with 14 bases left in between. This CDR3 is built from 15 residues. The V gene's germline CDR1 is LGHNA and CDR2 YSLEER. The CDR3 DNA sequence: TGCGCCAGCAGCCAAGAAGGGAGGGTGAGGGATGGCTACACCTTC. Its translation: CASSQEGRVRDGYTF.

The V and J genes are TRBV6-5 and TRBJ1-1, with a weak D call TRBD1 (5 bases). The CDR3 length is 14 residues. The germline V and J ends were trimmed by 6 bases and 4 bases, with 15 bases remaining between them. In germline, CDR1 is MNHEY, CDR2 SVGAGI. CDR3 loop: CASRYSQGGTEAFF. DNA of the CDR3: TGTGCCAGCAGGTATAGTCAGGGAGGCACTGAAGCTTTCTTT.

V is TRBV27 and J is TRBJ1-6, with D possibly matching TRBD1 (6 bases). The CDR3 is 15 amino acids. CDR1 and CDR2 (germline): MNHEY, SMNVEV (reference sequence). V was cut by 6 bases and J by 10 bases, with 19 bases left in between. This chain's CDR3 is CASSYSPGAQSPLHF. CDR3 in DNA: TGTGCCAGCAGCTACTCCCCAGGGGCGCAATCACCCCTCCACTTT.

This sequence joins TRBV7-2 and TRBJ1-3, with D unresolved. Trimming removed 1 base from V and 0 bases from J, with 10 bases in between. The CDR3 has 16 amino acids. CDR1 is SGHTA, CDR2 FQGNSA, per germline. In nucleotides, the CDR3 is TGTGCCAGCAGCTTAGGGCCGGGAAACTCTGGAAACACCATATATTTT. Its translation: CASSLGPGNSGNTIYF.

This chain links TRBV7-8 with TRBJ2-7, with 8 bases fitting TRBD1. Germline V gene sequence: CDR1 SGHVS, CDR2 FQNEAQ. This CDR3 is 18 amino acids long. Germline trimming cut 5 bases from V and 2 bases from J; bases unmatched to any gene: 17. The CDR3 coding sequence is TGTGCCAGCAGCGCACAGCAGAGGACAGGGACGTCTGCCTACGAGCAGTACTTC. Its protein is CASSAQQRTGTSAYEQYF.

The chain links TRBV18 to TRBJ2-1, with D maybe TRBD2 (5 bases). Germline V gene sequence: CDR1 KGHSH, CDR2 LQKENI. Trimming removed 6 bases from V and 2 bases from J, with 17 bases in between. The CDR3 is made up of 16 amino acids. The CDR3 DNA sequence: TGTGCCAGCTCCCACAGCCAAGCGGAGGCCTACAATGAGCAGTTCTTC. Residues: CASSHSQAEAYNEQFF.

As for this clone: One end of the junction does not line up with germline, which may come from a read error. In DNA form, the CDR3 reads TGTGCCAGCAGCCTGACTAGCGGGGGAGACCACGAGACCCAGTACTTC. The encoded protein is CASSLTSGGDHETQYF. The chain is built from TRBV5-4 and TRBJ2-5, with TRBD2 identical over 12 bases. The V gene's germline CDR1 is SGHNT and CDR2 YYREEE (reference sequence). CDR3 length equals 16 residues.

In DNA form, the CDR3 reads TGTGCCAGCAGCCAAGTAAACACTGAAGCTTTCTTT. Translated, it gives CASSQVNTEAFF. V usage is TRBV3-1 (or the pseudogene TRBV3-2) and J usage is TRBJ1-1; no definite D call. Germline-derived CDR1 and CDR2 are LGHDT and YNNKEL (reference sequence). V was cut by 1 base and J by 2 bases, with 2 bases left in between. This CDR3 is 12 amino acids long.

This sequence joins TRBV7-2 and TRBJ2-1; D unclear. Trimming left V 8 bases short and J 6 bases short, with 17 bases between. The CDR3 length is 14 residues. Looked up from germline, CDR1 is SGHTA and CDR2 is FQGNSA. The CDR3 DNA reads TGTGCCAGCTTGCCCTCAGGCAGAGCCAATGAGCAGTTCTTC. This codes for CASLPSGRANEQFF.

The chain couples TRBV29-1 to TRBJ2-3; 12 positions agree with TRBD2. This CDR3 comprises 13 residues. Germline lookup yields CDR1 SQVTM and CDR2 ANQGSEA. J lost 4 bases, V lost 4 bases, and 0 bases had no gene match. Here the CDR3 reads CSVGTSGADTQYF. The CDR3, as DNA: TGCAGCGTTGGGACTAGCGGGGCAGATACGCAGTATTTT.

This clone was seen once. This chain links TRBV4-3 with TRBJ2-3, with 9 positions matching TRBD2. CDR3 size: 18 residues. Germline values: CDR1 LGHNA, CDR2 YSLEER. The V gene end was trimmed by 1 base and the J gene end by 0 bases; junction bases not matched to a gene: 8. CDR3 nucleotide sequence: TGCGCCAGCAGCCAAGGGAGACCAACTAGCGGGAGCACAGATACGCAGTATTTT. It codes for CASSQGRPTSGSTDTQYF.

This clone was detected a few times. V gene TRBV14 combines with J gene TRBJ2-7; D gene uncertain. This CDR3 has 13 residues. Germline lookup yields CDR1 SGHDN and CDR2 FVKESK. The germline V and J ends were trimmed by 5 bases and 3 bases, with 11 bases remaining between them. The DNA of the CDR3 is TGTGCCAGCAGCAAAGGGCTTCGCTACGAGCAGTACTTC. Protein: CASSKGLRYEQYF.

The chain recombines TRBV6-1 with TRBJ1-6, with unresolved D. The germline CDR1 and CDR2 sequences are MNHNS and SASEGT. The CDR3 covers 16 residues. Trimming pared 2 bases from V and 3 bases from J, leaving 11 bases between. The CDR3 coding sequence is TGTGCCAGCAGTGAAATCATGGCAGACTATAATTCACCCCTCCACTTT. Translation: CASSEIMADYNSPLHF.

The chain links TRBV5-6 to TRBJ2-5; TRBD2 aligns across 9 bases. The CDR3 is 13 amino acids. J lost 5 bases, V lost 2 bases, and 1 base had no gene match. The germline V gene has CDR1 SGHDT and CDR2 YYEEEE. CDR3 in amino acids: CASSFLAGETQYF. In DNA form, the CDR3 reads TGTGCCAGCAGCTTCCTAGCGGGGGAGACCCAGTACTTC.

This clone was observed many times. This sequence joins TRBV5-1 and TRBJ1-6, with D possibly matching TRBD1 (5 bases). The ends were cut back, 2 bases at V and 4 bases at J, with 7 bases in the middle. This CDR3 comprises 14 residues. The germline CDR1 and CDR2 sequences are SGHRS and YFSETQ. This CDR3 is CASSFGGYNSPLHF. The CDR3 bases are TGCGCCAGCAGCTTCGGGGGATATAATTCACCCCTCCACTTT.

V is TRBV7-9 and J is TRBJ1-1; no definite D call. This CDR3 comprises 14 residues. V was shortened by 3 bases and J by 3 bases, with 11 bases between the two germline ends. Germline V gene sequence: CDR1 SEHNR, CDR2 FQNEAQ (reference sequence). CDR3 nucleotide sequence: TGTGCCAGCAGCTTCGCCCGGGGTGACACTGAAGCTTTCTTT. As protein: CASSFARGDTEAFF. The full variable domain, with the rest looked up from reference TRBV7-9 and TRBJ1-1, is DTGVSQNPRHKITKRGQNVTFRCDPISEHNRLYWYRQTLGQGPEFLTYFQNEAQLEKSRLLSDRFSAERPKGSFSTLEIQRTEQGDSAMYLCASSFARGDTEAFFGQGTRLTVV.